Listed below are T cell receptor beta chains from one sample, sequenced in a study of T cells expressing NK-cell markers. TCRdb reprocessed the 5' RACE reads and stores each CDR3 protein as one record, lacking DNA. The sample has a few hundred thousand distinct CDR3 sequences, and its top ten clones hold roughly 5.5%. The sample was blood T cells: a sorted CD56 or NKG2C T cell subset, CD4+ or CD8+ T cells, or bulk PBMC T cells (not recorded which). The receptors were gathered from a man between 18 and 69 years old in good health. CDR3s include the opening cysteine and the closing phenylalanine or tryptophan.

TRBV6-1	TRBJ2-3	CASRLHSAATDTQYF
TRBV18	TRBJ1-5	CASSLGQTDQPQHF
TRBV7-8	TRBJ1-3	CASSLAPGGYSGNTIYF
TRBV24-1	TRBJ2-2	CATSDSRGTGELFF
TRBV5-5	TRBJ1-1	CASSLEADRANTEAFF
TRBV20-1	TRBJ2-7	CSARDSAGGYGQYF
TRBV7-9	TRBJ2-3	CASSLRTPPVDTQYF
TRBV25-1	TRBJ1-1	CASSEYGGASAKAFF
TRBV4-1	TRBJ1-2	CASSQALRGPTNYGYTF
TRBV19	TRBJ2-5	CASARRGRDETQYF
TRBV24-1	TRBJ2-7	CATSDPRSGKLNEQYF
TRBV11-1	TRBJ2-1	CASSLGTSAYNNEQFF
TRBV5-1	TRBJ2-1	CASSPKEHRDEQFF
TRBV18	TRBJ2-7	CASSSLGGEQYF
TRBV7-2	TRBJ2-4	CASSLSSGKNKNIQYF